The rows below give T cell receptor beta chains drawn from one sample of a study of Graves' ophthalmopathy and Graves' hyperthyroidism. TCRdb processed the multiplex PCR reads anew with MiXCR; each CDR3 protein has one entry. The table has fewer than 400,000 distinct CDR3 sequences, about 16% seen once; the top ten hold about 1.4%. Sequencing used peripheral blood. These TCRs come from a young woman with Graves' ophthalmopathy. CDR3s leave out the opening cysteine and the closing phenylalanine or tryptophan. Each record gives: V gene, CDR3 protein.

TRBV12-3/TRBV12-4 | ASGKTGEQY
TRBV6-2/TRBV6-3 | ASRDRLITYEQY
TRBV7-2 | ASSPIGVGTNEKLF
TRBV6-2/TRBV6-3 | ASSYRTDGETQY
TRBV12-3/TRBV12-4 | ASSSTSGRIGEQY
TRBV4-3 | ASSQLATGFGGYT
TRBV28 | ASSGDRTHLSYEQY
TRBV28 | ASSSPGGSEETQY
TRBV6-1 | ASRDIYSNQPQH
TRBV30 | AWSPGGLGSNQPQH
TRBV10-2 | ASSLAGGVLETQY
TRBV29-1 | SVEDVQGSGYEQY
TRBV28 | ASSLNLGQGIYEQY
TRBV15 | ATSRVPGGYEQY
TRBV18 | ASSLETGEYTEAF
TRBV6-2/TRBV6-3 | ASSYDGGSGEQY
TRBV24-1 | ATSDRTGLGAF
TRBV12-3/TRBV12-4 | ASSLGLGTGDQETQY
TRBV7-2 | ASSPFLLSGDSPLH
TRBV9 | ASSVATGQGPYEQY
TRBV7-2 | ASSLGGWKAEETQY
TRBV28 | ASTPTGIEQY
TRBV6-5 | ASSNHLGGGYT